Each of the 31 T cell receptor beta chains below was sequenced from the same sample in a study of blood T cells in healthy people across ages. The use of a sample-barcoded 5' primer and a J-beta primer mix characterized a second PCR of roughly 6 to 11 cycles. TCRdb re-derived calls from the 5' RACE reads in MiXCR, one entry per CDR3 protein. The sample has over 300,000 distinct CDR3 sequences; 45% to 60% are singletons. Specimen: blood. The receptors shown here come from a man aged 60 to 75 in good health.

This clonotype has a single count. The chain carries TRBV24-1 and TRBJ2-1; TRBD2 agrees at 7 bases. The CDR3 totals 16 residues. The ends lost 3 bases at V and 5 bases at J; junction bases unmatched: 9. CDR1 and CDR2 from the germline V gene are KGHDR and SFDVKD. The CDR3: CATSDPSGSGNNEQFF. The DNA for the CDR3 is TGTGCCACCAGTGATCCTAGCGGTTCCGGGAACAATGAGCAGTTCTTC.

This clonotype was observed once. The chain has TRBV20-1 and TRBJ1-4; D is unclear. Germline V gene lookup returns CDR1 DFQATT and CDR2 SNEGSKA (reference sequence). V lost 5 bases to trimming and J lost 4 bases, with 5 bases between them. There are 11 residues in the CDR3. The CDR3 DNA reads as TGCAGTGCTCCGCATAATGAAAAACTGTTTTTT. Its protein product is CSAPHNEKLFF.

Only one count was recorded for this clonotype. The chain recombines TRBV15 with TRBJ2-1; 8 nucleotides agree with TRBD2. V gave up 4 bases and J gave up 3 bases; unmatched junction bases: 5. Germline loops: CDR1 LNHNV, CDR2 YYDKDF (reference sequence). CDR3 size: 15 residues. The CDR3 sequence is CATSNPGLGYNEQFF. CDR3 bases: TGTGCCACCAGCAACCCGGGACTAGGCTACAATGAGCAGTTCTTC. Complete variable domain (other parts from reference TRBV15 and TRBJ2-1): DAMVIQNPRYQVTQFGKPVTLSCSQTLNHNVMYWYQQKSSQAPKLLFHYYDKDFNNEADTPDNFQSRRPNTSFCFLDIRSPGLGDTAMYLCATSNPGLGYNEQFFGPGTRLTVL.

This clonotype was seen once. This chain joins TRBV6-5 and TRBJ2-3; D perhaps matches TRBD2 (7 bases). The CDR3 has 14 amino acids. V lost 8 bases and J lost 6, with 18 bases in between. Germline CDR1 reads MNHEY; CDR2 reads SVGAGI. The CDR3 protein is CASYRAGAGDTQYF. CDR3 nucleotide sequence: TGTGCCAGCTACCGGGCGGGGGCAGGGGATACGCAGTATTTT.

Many counts were recorded for this clonotype. A much larger clone differs by one base, so this may be a read error. V and J are TRBV29-1 and TRBJ2-1; no firm D call. The DNA end favors TRBJ2-7, so the J call may be wrong. The CDR3 totals 14 residues. Germline V gene lookup returns CDR1 SQVTM and CDR2 ANQGSEA. The CDR3 is CSVEGESSYNEQYF. The CDR3 nucleotides read TGCAGCGTTGAGGGCGAAAGCTCCTACAATGAGCAGTACTTC.

J is TRBJ2-5 and V is TRBV6-1; D is tentatively TRBD1 or TRBD2 (5 bases each). The J call could be wrong; TRBJ2-7 is a better fit for the DNA end. The CDR3 loop spans 13 amino acids. Germline CDR1 and CDR2: MNHNS and SASEGT. The CDR3 DNA reads as TGTGCCAGCAACGGAGGCAGGGACTACGAGCAGTACTTC. Translating gives CASNGGRDYEQYF.

A few counts support this clonotype. The chain employs TRBV7-3 and TRBJ2-6, with D uncertain. V was shortened by 5 bases and J by 0 bases, with 17 bases between the two germline ends. The CDR3 is 18 residues long. In germline, CDR1 is SGHTA, CDR2 FQGTGA. CDR3 in DNA: TGTGCCAGCAGCCATTTCAAGACAACCCACTCTGGGGCCAACGTCCTGACTTTC. Translating it yields CASSHFKTTHSGANVLTF. Full variable domain (rest looked up from reference TRBV7-3 and TRBJ2-6): GAGVSQTPSNKVTEKGKYVELRCDPISGHTALYWYRQSLGQGPEFLIYFQGTGAADDSGLPNDRFFAVRPEGSVSTLKIQRTERGDSAVYLCASSHFKTTHSGANVLTFGAGSRLTVL.

The rearrangement links TRBV14 to TRBJ2-1; the match to TRBD2 covers 11 bases. The last part of the DNA fits TRBJ2-7 better; the J call may be wrong. The CDR3 is 16 residues long. Germline V gives CDR1 SGHDN, CDR2 FVKESK. The CDR3 reads CASSLQGLAVYNEQYF. The CDR3 bases are TGTGCCAGCAGCCTTCAGGGACTAGCGGTCTACAATGAGCAGTACTTC.

The chain employs TRBV3-1 and TRBJ2-7; the D gene could be TRBD1 or TRBD2 (5 bases each). V shed 5 bases and J shed 2 bases, with 16 bases lying between them. The CDR3 totals 15 residues. CDR1 is LGHDT, CDR2 YNNKEL, per germline (reference sequence). The CDR3 bases are TGTGCCAGCAGCTTCCCCGGGACGGCGACCTACGAGCAGTACTTC. Its translation is CASSFPGTATYEQYF.

This clonotype was seen more than once but under ten times. V and J are TRBV28 and TRBJ2-7, with 11 bases matching TRBD1. CDR1 MDHEN and CDR2 SYDVKM come from the germline V gene. Trimming at V came to 6 bases and at J to 4 bases, leaving 8 bases not matched to a gene. The CDR3 covers 15 residues. The CDR3 DNA sequence: TGTGCCAGCAGCCGACCCGGGACAGGGGGTTACGAGCAGTACTTC. It encodes CASSRPGTGGYEQYF. The complete variable domain, with remaining parts taken from reference TRBV28 and TRBJ2-7, reads DVKVTQSSRYLVKRTGEKVFLECVQDMDHENMFWYRQDPGLGLRLIYFSYDVKMKEKGDIPEGYSVSREKKERFSLILESASTNQTSMYLCASSRPGTGGYEQYFGPGTRLTVT.

This rearrangement joins TRBV25-1 to TRBJ2-7; D assignment may be TRBD1 or TRBD2 (6 bases each). The V and J ends lost 6 bases and 3 bases respectively, with 12 bases between them. Germline V lookup: CDR1 MGHDK, CDR2 SYGVNS. The length of the CDR3 is 13 residues. CDR3 sequence: CASSRGGFYEQYF. The DNA of the CDR3 is TGTGCCAGCAGCAGGGGAGGTTTCTACGAGCAGTACTTC.

J is TRBJ1-2 and V is TRBV6-1; the match to TRBD1 covers 7 bases. V was pared by 5 bases and J by 4 bases, with 16 bases of the junction left unmatched. The V gene's germline CDR1 is MNHNS and CDR2 SASEGT. The CDR3 consists of 17 residues. The CDR3 nucleotides are TGTGCCAGCAGTAATCTAGGACAGGCGGCCGCTCGCTATGGCTACACCTTC. Translation gives CASSNLGQAAARYGYTF.

This clonotype has a count of ten or more. The chain couples TRBV18 to TRBJ2-4; TRBD2 aligns across 14 bases. Germline V gives CDR1 KGHSH, CDR2 LQKENI. The CDR3 runs to 13 residues. V lost 8 bases and J lost 15; bases outside the gene matches: 9. CDR3 loop: CASAQGLAGAGYF. In DNA form, the CDR3 reads TGTGCCAGCGCACAGGGACTAGCGGGAGCTGGGTACTTC.

The V call is TRBV28, the J call TRBJ2-1; D may be TRBD2 (5 bases). The J call could be wrong; TRBJ2-7 is a better fit for the DNA end. This CDR3 is built from 14 residues. CDR1 MDHEN and CDR2 SYDVKM come from the germline V gene. The CDR3 loop reads CASAAAGGYNEQYF. CDR3 sequence (DNA): TGTGCCAGCGCGGCGGCGGGCGGGTACAATGAGCAGTACTTC.

The chain uses TRBV20-1 and TRBJ2-5; D might be TRBD1 (6 bases). The CDR3 consists of 13 residues. Germline CDR1 is DFQATT and CDR2 is SNEGSKA (reference sequence). Trimming stripped 0 bases from V and 5 bases from J, with 10 bases between. In DNA, the CDR3 is TGCAGTGCTAGAGAGGGGGCGTTGGAGACCCAGTACTTC. Protein: CSAREGALETQYF.

This sequence joins TRBV20-1 and TRBJ2-7; D is ambiguous. The germline V gene has CDR1 DFQATT and CDR2 SNEGSKA (reference sequence). The CDR3 totals 13 residues. The V end lost 6 bases, the J end lost 3 bases, and 15 bases lay between the germline ends. CDR3 bases: TGCAGTGCGCTACCCCTCCGGATCTACGAGCAGTACTTC. Its translation: CSALPLRIYEQYF.

To note about this clonotype: At one boundary the junction diverges from the germline segment, which might be a read error. This rearrangement joins TRBV3-1 to TRBJ2-5; TRBD2 matches 13 bases. This CDR3 is 16 amino acids long. CDR1 and CDR2 (germline): LGHDT, YNNKEL (reference sequence). The DNA for the CDR3 is TGTGTCAGCAGCCAAGGACTAGCGGGAGTCGGGGAGACCCAGTACTTC. It translates to CVSSQGLAGVGETQYF.

This clonotype was counted a few times. This may stem from a read error, because a much larger clone lies one nucleotide away. The chain joins TRBV12-3 or TRBV12-4 to TRBJ2-7, with TRBD1 matching 11 bases. This CDR3 comprises 14 residues. The CDR3 protein is CAGSGTGGSYEQYF. Here the CDR3 DNA reads TGTGCCGGCAGCGGGACAGGGGGCTCCTACGAGCAGTACTTC.

The CDR3 nucleotides are TGCAGCGTTGATCTAGTAGGCGACAATGAGCAGTTCTTC. Translating it yields CSVDLVGDNEQFF. The V and J genes are TRBV29-1 and TRBJ2-1; the D is unclear. The CDR3 is 13 residues long. Germline V lookup: CDR1 SQVTM, CDR2 ANQGSEA. The V end was cut by 3 bases, the J end by 5 bases, with 11 bases between.

CDR3 in DNA: TGTGCCAGCAGCTTAGGTCGGACTAGCGGGAGTAATGAGCAGTTCTTC. It specifies CASSLGRTSGSNEQFF. The chain employs TRBV7-3 and TRBJ2-1; 13 positions agree with TRBD2. J gave up 7 bases and V 2 bases, and 5 bases lay outside the gene matches. The germline V gene has CDR1 SGHTA and CDR2 FQGTGA. The CDR3 sequence is 16 residues long.

The rearrangement links TRBV4-2 to TRBJ2-3; D might be TRBD2 (6 bases). The germline V gene encodes CDR1 LGHNA and CDR2 YNFKEQ. The CDR3 totals 17 residues. The germline V and J ends were trimmed by 0 bases and 5 bases, with 18 bases remaining between them. The CDR3, as DNA: TGTGCCAGCAGCCAAGATGTCGGCGGGGCTGAGGTAGATACGCAGTATTTT. This gives the protein CASSQDVGGAEVDTQYF.

This chain's CDR3 is CAWRGDSEQGTYGYTF. Written as DNA, the CDR3 is TGTGCCTGGAGGGGGGACTCCGAACAGGGGACGTACGGCTACACCTTC. V gene TRBV30 combines with J gene TRBJ1-2; the match to TRBD1 covers 7 bases. The CDR3 has 16 amino acids. Germline V lookup: CDR1 GTSNPN, CDR2 SVGIG (reference sequence). V shed 3 bases and J 8 bases; nucleotides not matched to a gene: 18.

The V and J genes are TRBV5-1 and TRBJ2-2; TRBD2 aligns across 11 bases. Germline lookup yields CDR1 SGHRS and CDR2 YFSETQ. V dropped 5 bases and J dropped 5; count of bases not matched to a gene: 8. The CDR3 contains 16 residues. CDR3 coding DNA: TGCGCCAGCAGTCAACTAGCGGGAGTGGGGACCGGGGAGCTGTTTTTT. Translated, it gives CASSQLAGVGTGELFF.

This chain links TRBV20-1 with TRBJ1-1, with D unclear. With 5 bases removed from V and 1 base from J, the gap between germline ends came to 8 bases. The V gene's germline CDR1 is DFQATT and CDR2 SNEGSKA (reference sequence). CDR3 size: 12 residues. The CDR3: CSASWTNTEAFF. The CDR3 DNA follows: TGCAGTGCTTCCTGGACGAACACTGAAGCTTTCTTT.

This clonotype turned up a few times. CDR3 bases: TGTGCCACCAGAAGCGGGAGTGGCTACGAGCAGTACTTC. As protein: CATRSGSGYEQYF. The V gene is TRBV24-1, the J gene TRBJ2-7; 8 positions agree with TRBD2. Germline-derived CDR1 and CDR2 are KGHDR and SFDVKD. The V and J ends lost 7 bases and 3 bases, in that order; junction bases with no gene match: 4. CDR3 length equals 13 residues.

With regard to this clonotype: A clone one base away is much larger, so this may be a read error. This chain connects TRBV7-6 to TRBJ2-1; D is possibly TRBD1 or TRBD2 (5 bases each). The CDR3 is made up of 14 amino acids. The germline V gene encodes CDR1 SGHVS and CDR2 FNYEAQ. Trimming shortened V by 5 bases and J by 4 bases, and 12 bases separated the two germline ends. Here the CDR3 reads CASSPQWGYNEQFF. CDR3 DNA sequence: TGTGCCAGCAGCCCCCAGTGGGGGTACAATGAGCAGTTCTTC.

V is TRBV6-6 and J is TRBJ2-7; the match to TRBD2 covers 12 bases. This CDR3 comprises 14 residues. From germline, CDR1 is MNHNY and CDR2 SVGAGI (reference sequence). V lost 6 bases, J lost 1 base, and 1 base stayed unmatched. This CDR3 is CASRTSGRSYEQYF. CDR3 sequence (DNA): TGTGCCAGCAGGACTAGCGGGAGATCCTACGAGCAGTACTTC.

This clonotype was detected a few times. The V call is TRBV7-2, the J call TRBJ2-7; the match to TRBD2 covers 11 bases. J lost 3 bases, V lost 5 bases, and 3 bases had no gene match. The CDR3 length is 14 residues. Germline CDR1 SGHTA, CDR2 FQGNSA. CDR3 sequence: CASSPTSGSYEQYF. The CDR3 nucleotides are TGTGCCAGCAGCCCTACTAGCGGGAGCTACGAGCAGTACTTC.

In this sample, this clonotype turned up many times. V gene TRBV7-2 combines with J gene TRBJ1-5, with D perhaps matching TRBD1 (6 bases). Looked up from germline, CDR1 is SGHTA and CDR2 is FQGNSA. There are 14 residues in the CDR3. Trimming shortened V by 8 bases and J by 5 bases, and 16 bases separated the two germline ends. The CDR3 DNA reads as TGTGCCAGCTCTTTAGGGGGGTTGGATCAGCCCCAGCATTTT. Protein product: CASSLGGLDQPQHF.

This chain connects TRBV2 to TRBJ2-1; 8 nucleotides agree with TRBD1. V shed 5 bases, J shed 6 bases, and the junction held 9 bases outside the gene matches. This CDR3 contains 15 residues. Per the germline V gene, CDR1 is SNHLY and CDR2 is FYNNEI. The CDR3 bases are TGTGCCAGCAGTATAGACAGGGGAAGTAGCAATGAGCAGTTCTTC. Amino acid sequence: CASSIDRGSSNEQFF.

A remark on this clonotype: The junction shows a germline mismatch at one end, possibly a read error. The chain uses TRBV2 and TRBJ2-7, with D perhaps assigned TRBD1 or TRBD2 (5 bases each). The length of the CDR3 is 13 residues. Germline assignment: CDR1 SNHLY and CDR2 FYNNEI. As DNA, the CDR3 is TGTACCAGCAGTGTTAGGGGATCGGGGGAGCAGTACTTC. The encoded protein is CTSSVRGSGEQYF.